This TCR beta chain is drawn from a study of memory CD4+ T cells and cytomegalovirus serostatus. About the study: Healthy Belgian adult donors included roughly ten CMV-positive and 20 to 30 CMV-negative people.

Single viable CD3+CD4+CD8-CD45RO+ cells were sorted as the memory CD4+ T cells. Original data processing: Out-of-frame sequences were removed, leaving 2,204,828 distinct TCRbeta sequences. This table comes from immunoSEQ multiplex PCR, and its TCRdb copy is limited to in-frame clones, with some not included. V and J calls and clone size are those listed in that table; D and trimming were worked out from the DNA. Counted here are tens of thousands of clones, approximately 82% occurring once; the ten biggest clones make up less than 2.5%. Trimming stripped 5 bases from V and 0 bases from J, with 9 bases between. This CDR3 contains 14 residues. Germline CDR1 MNHEY, CDR2 SMNVEV (reference sequence). Study conclusions and caveats: Median bootstrapped AUC for CMV status was around 0.95 originally, 0.9 to 0.93 US-trained.

This clone was detected once. What it binds is not known. The TCR originated in an adult in good health and CMV-seronegative. The chain has TRBV27 and TRBJ2-3; no definite D call. Sequences were obtained from memory CD4+ T cells from blood. CDR3 nucleotides: TGTGCCAGCAGTACGACTTTTAGCACAGATACGCAGTATTTT. This translates into CASSTTFSTDTQYF.